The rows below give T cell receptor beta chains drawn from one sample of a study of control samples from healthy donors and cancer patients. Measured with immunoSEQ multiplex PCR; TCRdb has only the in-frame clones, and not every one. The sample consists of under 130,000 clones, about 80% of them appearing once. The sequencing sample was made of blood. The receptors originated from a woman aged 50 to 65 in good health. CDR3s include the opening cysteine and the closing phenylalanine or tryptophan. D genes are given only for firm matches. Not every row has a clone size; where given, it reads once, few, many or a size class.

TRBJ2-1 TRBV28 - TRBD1 CASSVTGTGNNEQFF TGTGCCAGCAGTGTTACCGGGACAGGGAACAATGAGCAGTTCTTC
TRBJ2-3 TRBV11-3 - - CASSQRASTGTDTQYF TGTGCCAGCAGCCAAAGGGCTAGCACGGGCACAGATACGCAGTATTTT
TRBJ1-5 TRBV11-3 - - CASSLGGWDGTRQPQHF TGTGCCAGCAGCTTAGGGGGTTGGGACGGAACCCGTCAGCCCCAGCATTTT
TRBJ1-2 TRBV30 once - CAWSVGDGYTF TGTGCCTGGAGTGTGGGGGATGGCTACACCTTC
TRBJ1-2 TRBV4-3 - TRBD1 CASSRTGDYGYTF TGCGCCAGCAGCCGGACAGGGGACTATGGCTACACCTTC
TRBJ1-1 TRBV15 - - CATSRDLGINEAFF TGTGCCACCAGCAGAGATCTGGGGATCAATGAAGCTTTCTTT
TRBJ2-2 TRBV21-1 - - CASSKGGGGGELFF TGTGCCAGCAGCAAAGGAGGGGGCGGCGGGGAGCTGTTTTTT
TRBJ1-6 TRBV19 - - CASSMRGGALHF TGTGCCAGTAGTATGAGGGGGGGGGCCCTCCACTTT
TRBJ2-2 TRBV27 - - CASSNGMSPNTGELFF TGTGCCAGCAGTAACGGGATGTCCCCGAACACCGGGGAGCTGTTTTTT
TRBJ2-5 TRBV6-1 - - CASSEATRETQYF TGTGCCAGCAGTGAAGCGACCAGGGAGACCCAGTACTTC
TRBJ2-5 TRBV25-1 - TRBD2 CASSEGTSGRVETQYF TGTGCCAGCAGTGAAGGGACTAGCGGGAGGGTTGAGACCCAGTACTTC
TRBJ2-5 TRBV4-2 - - CASSPPRVGETQYF TGTGCCAGCAGCCCTCCGAGGGTGGGGGAGACCCAGTACTTC
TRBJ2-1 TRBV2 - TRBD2 CASRRLAGLDEQFF TGTGCCAGCAGGAGACTAGCGGGGTTGGATGAGCAGTTCTTC
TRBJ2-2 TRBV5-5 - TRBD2 CASSLLLAGVNTGELFF TGTGCCAGCAGCTTGCTTCTAGCGGGGGTAAACACCGGGGAGCTGTTTTTT
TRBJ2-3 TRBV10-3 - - CAIRYTDTQYF TGTGCCATCAGGTACACAGATACGCAGTATTTT
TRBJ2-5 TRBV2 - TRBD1 CASSRDSRETQYF TGTGCCAGCAGCCGGGACAGTAGGGAGACCCAGTACTTC
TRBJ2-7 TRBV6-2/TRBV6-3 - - CASSYADSYEQYF TGTGCCAGCAGTTACGCAGATTCCTACGAGCAGTACTTC
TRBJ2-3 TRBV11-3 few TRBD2 CASSLDDLLAGAGDTQYF TGTGCCAGCAGCTTAGACGATTTGTTAGCGGGAGCGGGAGATACGCAGTATTTT
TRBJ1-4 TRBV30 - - CACLDLNEKLFF TGTGCCTGCTTAGACCTGAATGAAAAACTGTTTTTT
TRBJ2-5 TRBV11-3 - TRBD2 CASSPGGGIETQYF TGTGCCAGCAGCCCGGGGGGGGGTATAGAGACCCAGTACTTC
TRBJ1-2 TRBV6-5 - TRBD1 CASRGQGAGDYGYTF TGTGCCAGCAGAGGACAGGGGGCAGGGGACTATGGCTACACCTTC
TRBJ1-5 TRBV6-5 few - CASTPSGGDQPQHF TGTGCCAGCACCCCTAGCGGGGGGGACCAGCCCCAGCATTTT
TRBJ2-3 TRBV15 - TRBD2 CATSWGASGGSTDTQYF TGTGCCACCAGCTGGGGAGCTAGCGGGGGGAGCACAGATACGCAGTATTTT
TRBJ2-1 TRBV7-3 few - CASSPRSRVEGSPTYNEQFF TGTGCCAGCAGCCCGCGATCTAGGGTGGAGGGCAGCCCTACCTACAATGAGCAGTTCTTC